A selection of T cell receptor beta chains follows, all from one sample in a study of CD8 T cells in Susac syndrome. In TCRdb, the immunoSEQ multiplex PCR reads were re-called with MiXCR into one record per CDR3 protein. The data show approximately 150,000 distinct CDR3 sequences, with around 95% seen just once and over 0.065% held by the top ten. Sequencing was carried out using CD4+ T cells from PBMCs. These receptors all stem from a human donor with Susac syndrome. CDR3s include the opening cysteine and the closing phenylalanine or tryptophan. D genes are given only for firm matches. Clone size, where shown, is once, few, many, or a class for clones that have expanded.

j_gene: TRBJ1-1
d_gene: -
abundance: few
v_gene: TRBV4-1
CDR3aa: CASSQEQTMNTEAFF
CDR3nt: TGCGCCAGCAGCCAAGAACAGACCATGAACACTGAAGCTTTCTTT

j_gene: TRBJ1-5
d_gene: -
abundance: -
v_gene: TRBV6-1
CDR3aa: CASSGEAPGNQPQHF
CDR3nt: TGTGCCAGCAGTGGGGAGGCCCCGGGCAATCAGCCCCAGCATTTT

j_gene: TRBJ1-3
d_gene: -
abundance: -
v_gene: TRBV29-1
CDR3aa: CSVGGHSGNTIYF
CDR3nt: TGCAGCGTTGGGGGCCACTCTGGAAACACCATATATTTT

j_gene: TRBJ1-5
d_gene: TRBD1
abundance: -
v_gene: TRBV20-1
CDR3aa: CSARDSGFSGQGSQPQHF
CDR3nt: TGCAGTGCTAGAGATTCGGGCTTCTCGGGACAGGGTAGTCAGCCCCAGCATTTT

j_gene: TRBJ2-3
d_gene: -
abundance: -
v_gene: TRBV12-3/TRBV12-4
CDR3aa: CASSLDAAVDTQYF
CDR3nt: TGTGCCAGCAGTTTAGATGCTGCCGTAGATACGCAGTATTTT

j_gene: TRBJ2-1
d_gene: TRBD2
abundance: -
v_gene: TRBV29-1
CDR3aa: CSGVLGGSPKGEQFF
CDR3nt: TGCAGCGGCGTACTGGGAGGGAGCCCTAAGGGCGAGCAGTTCTTC

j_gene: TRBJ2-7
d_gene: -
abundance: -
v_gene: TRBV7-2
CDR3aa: CASSPTGGVYEQYF
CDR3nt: TGTGCCAGCAGCCCTACAGGGGGGGTCTACGAGCAGTACTTC

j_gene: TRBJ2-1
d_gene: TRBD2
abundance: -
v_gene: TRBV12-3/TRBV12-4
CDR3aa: CASSRGAGGSSPNEQFF
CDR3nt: TGTGCCAGCAGTAGAGGGGCAGGCGGGAGCTCCCCCAATGAGCAGTTCTTC

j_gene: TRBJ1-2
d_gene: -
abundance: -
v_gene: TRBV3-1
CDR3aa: CASGQGTYGYTF
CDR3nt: TGTGCCAGCGGCCAGGGAACATATGGCTACACCTTC

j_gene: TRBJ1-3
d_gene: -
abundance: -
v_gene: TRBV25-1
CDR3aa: CASSEPGFFSGNTIYF
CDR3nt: TGTGCCAGCAGTGAGCCCGGATTTTTCTCTGGAAACACCATATATTTT

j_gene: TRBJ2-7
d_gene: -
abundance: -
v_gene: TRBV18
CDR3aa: CASSPEGAGLGYEQYF
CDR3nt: TGTGCCAGCTCACCAGAGGGAGCGGGCTTGGGATACGAGCAGTACTTC

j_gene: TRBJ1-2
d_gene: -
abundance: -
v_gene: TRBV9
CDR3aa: CASSAPGGLYGYTF
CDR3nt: TGTGCCAGCAGCGCCCCCGGGGGCCTCTATGGCTACACCTTC

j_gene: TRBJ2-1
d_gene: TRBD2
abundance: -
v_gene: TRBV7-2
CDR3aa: CASSSSGGTRYNEQFF
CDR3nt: TGTGCCAGCAGCTCGAGCGGGGGGACGAGGTACAATGAGCAGTTCTTC

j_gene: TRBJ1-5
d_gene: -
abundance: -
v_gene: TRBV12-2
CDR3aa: CASRFVDSNQPQHF
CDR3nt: TGTGCAAGTCGTTTCGTGGATAGCAATCAGCCCCAGCATTTT

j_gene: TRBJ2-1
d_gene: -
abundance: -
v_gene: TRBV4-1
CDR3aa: CASRSLGAGNEQFF
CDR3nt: TGCGCCAGCAGATCACTGGGGGCAGGGAATGAGCAGTTCTTC

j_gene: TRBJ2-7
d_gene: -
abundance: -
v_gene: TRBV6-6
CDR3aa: CASSYSRDSYEQYF
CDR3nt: TGTGCCAGCAGTTACTCTCGAGACTCCTACGAGCAGTACTTC

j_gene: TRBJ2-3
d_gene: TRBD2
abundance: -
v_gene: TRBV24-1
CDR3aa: CATSEASGGSTQYF
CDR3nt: TGTGCCACCAGCGAAGCCTCGGGAGGGAGTACGCAGTATTTT

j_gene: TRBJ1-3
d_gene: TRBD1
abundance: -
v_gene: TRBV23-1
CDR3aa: CASSHSDRGQRNTIYF
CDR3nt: TGCGCCAGCAGTCATTCCGACAGGGGGCAAAGAAACACCATATATTTT

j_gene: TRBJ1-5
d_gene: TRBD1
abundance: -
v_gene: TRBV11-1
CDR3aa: CASSLGTRVRQGATGWDQPQHF
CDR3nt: TGTGCCAGCAGCTTAGGTACTAGGGTCCGACAGGGGGCGACCGGATGGGATCAGCCCCAGCATTTT

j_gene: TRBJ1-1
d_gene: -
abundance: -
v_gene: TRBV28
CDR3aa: CASRVTNTEAFF
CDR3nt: TGTGCCAGCAGGGTCACGAACACTGAAGCTTTCTTT

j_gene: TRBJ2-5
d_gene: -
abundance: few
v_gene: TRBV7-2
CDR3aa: CASGYLQGETQYF
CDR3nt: TGTGCCAGCGGCTACCTCCAGGGGGAGACCCAGTACTTC

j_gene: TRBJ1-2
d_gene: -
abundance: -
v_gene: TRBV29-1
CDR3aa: CSVGGRTFYGYTF
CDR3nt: TGCAGCGTTGGGGGACGGACTTTCTATGGCTACACCTTC

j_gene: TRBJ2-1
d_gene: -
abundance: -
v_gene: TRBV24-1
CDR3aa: CATSDWGQSDEQFF
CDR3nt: TGTGCCACCAGTGATTGGGGGCAGAGTGATGAGCAGTTCTTC

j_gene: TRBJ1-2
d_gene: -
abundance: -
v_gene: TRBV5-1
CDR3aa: CASSLDRPNGYTF
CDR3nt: TGCGCCAGCAGCTTAGACAGGCCTAATGGCTACACCTTC

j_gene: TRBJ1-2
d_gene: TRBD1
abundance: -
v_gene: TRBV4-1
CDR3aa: CASSQWAGGGYTF
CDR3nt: TGCGCCAGCAGCCAATGGGCAGGGGGTGGCTACACCTTC

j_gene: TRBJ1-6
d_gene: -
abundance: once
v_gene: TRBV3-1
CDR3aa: CASSISSYNSPLHF
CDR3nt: TGTGCCAGCAGCATAAGCTCCTATAATTCACCCCTCCACTTT

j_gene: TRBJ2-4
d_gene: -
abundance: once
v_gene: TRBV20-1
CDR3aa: CSARDPRDDAKNIQYF
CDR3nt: TGCAGTGCTAGAGATCCCCGGGATGACGCCAAAAACATTCAGTACTTC

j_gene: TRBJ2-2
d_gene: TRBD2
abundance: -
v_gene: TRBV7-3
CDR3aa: CASSLTSGGGELFF
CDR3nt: TGTGCCAGCAGCCTGACTAGCGGGGGTGGGGAGCTGTTTTTT

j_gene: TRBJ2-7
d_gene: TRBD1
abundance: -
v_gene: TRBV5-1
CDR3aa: CASSQRGGEEQYF
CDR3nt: TGCGCCAGCAGCCAAAGAGGGGGCGAAGAGCAGTACTTC

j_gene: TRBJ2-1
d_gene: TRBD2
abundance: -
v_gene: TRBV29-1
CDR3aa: CSAWAGEGEQFF
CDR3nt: TGCAGCGCTTGGGCGGGAGAGGGGGAGCAGTTCTTC

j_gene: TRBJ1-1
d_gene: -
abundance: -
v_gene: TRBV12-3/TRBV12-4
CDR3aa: CASKYREVRNTEAFF
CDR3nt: TGTGCCAGCAAATACAGGGAAGTGAGGAACACTGAAGCTTTCTTT

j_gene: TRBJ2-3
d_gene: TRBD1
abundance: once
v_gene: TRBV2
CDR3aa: CASGRQGQTDTQYF
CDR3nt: TGTGCCAGCGGACGACAGGGACAGACAGATACGCAGTATTTT

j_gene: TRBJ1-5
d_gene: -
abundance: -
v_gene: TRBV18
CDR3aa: CASSGGVPSNQPQHF
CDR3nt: TGTGCCAGCTCAGGTGGGGTCCCAAGCAATCAGCCCCAGCATTTT

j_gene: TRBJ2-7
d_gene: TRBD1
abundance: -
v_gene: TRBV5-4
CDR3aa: CASSLLLGTGSDEQYF
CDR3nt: TGTGCCAGCAGTCTGTTATTAGGGACAGGGTCCGACGAGCAGTACTTC

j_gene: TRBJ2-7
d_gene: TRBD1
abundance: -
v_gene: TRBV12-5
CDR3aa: CASGLVGTGRYEQYF
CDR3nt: TGTGCTAGTGGTTTGGTAGGGACAGGGAGGTACGAGCAGTACTTC

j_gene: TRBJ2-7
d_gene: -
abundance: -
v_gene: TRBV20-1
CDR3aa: CSVSQPRGSREQYF
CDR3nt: TGCAGTGTTAGTCAGCCTAGGGGGTCTCGCGAGCAGTACTTC

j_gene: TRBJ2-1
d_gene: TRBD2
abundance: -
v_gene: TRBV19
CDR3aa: CASSISPSGSYNEQFF
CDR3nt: TGTGCCAGTAGTATCTCCCCTAGCGGTAGCTACAATGAGCAGTTCTTC

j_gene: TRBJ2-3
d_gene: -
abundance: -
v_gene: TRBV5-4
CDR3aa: CASSSQLALTDTQYF
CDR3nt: TGTGCCAGCAGCTCTCAACTAGCCCTCACAGATACGCAGTATTTT

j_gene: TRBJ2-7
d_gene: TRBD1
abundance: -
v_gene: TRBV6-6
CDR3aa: CASSHGQGRYEQYF
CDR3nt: TGTGCCAGCAGCCACGGACAGGGAAGGTACGAGCAGTACTTC

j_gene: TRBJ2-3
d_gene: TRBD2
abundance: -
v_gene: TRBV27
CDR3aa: CASRLAGGDTQYF
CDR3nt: TGTGCCAGCCGTCTAGCGGGGGGAGATACGCAGTATTTT